This T cell receptor beta chain was observed in a study of blood T cell repertoires in COVID-19. Study-wide context: The study drew acute and convalescent COVID-19 samples from the United States, Italy and Spain. Nucleic acid was either cDNA or gDNA, and it came from T cells, B-cell-depleted T cells, or PBMCs.

The CDR3 is 14 amino acids. CDR1 SEHNR and CDR2 FQNEAQ come from the germline V gene (reference sequence). V was cut by 6 bases and J by 5 bases, with 16 bases left in between. Original processing notes: Counts of nucleated cells, estimated from reference gene primer amplification, were obtained. The repertoire was sequenced with immunoSEQ multiplex PCR; TCRdb's copy has only in-frame clones and lacks some. That table furnishes V, J and clone size, whereas the DNA furnished D and trimming. The table lists just over 650,000 clones, 85% to 90% of them singletons. Sequenced sample: peripheral blood. The V call is TRBV7-9, the J call TRBJ1-1; no definite D call. The receptor was derived from a woman between 18 and 30 years old with acute or convalescent COVID-19. The DNA for the CDR3 is TGTGCCAGCAGATCCACCGTTAGGCGGACTGAAGCTTTCTTT. It translates to CASRSTVRRTEAFF.